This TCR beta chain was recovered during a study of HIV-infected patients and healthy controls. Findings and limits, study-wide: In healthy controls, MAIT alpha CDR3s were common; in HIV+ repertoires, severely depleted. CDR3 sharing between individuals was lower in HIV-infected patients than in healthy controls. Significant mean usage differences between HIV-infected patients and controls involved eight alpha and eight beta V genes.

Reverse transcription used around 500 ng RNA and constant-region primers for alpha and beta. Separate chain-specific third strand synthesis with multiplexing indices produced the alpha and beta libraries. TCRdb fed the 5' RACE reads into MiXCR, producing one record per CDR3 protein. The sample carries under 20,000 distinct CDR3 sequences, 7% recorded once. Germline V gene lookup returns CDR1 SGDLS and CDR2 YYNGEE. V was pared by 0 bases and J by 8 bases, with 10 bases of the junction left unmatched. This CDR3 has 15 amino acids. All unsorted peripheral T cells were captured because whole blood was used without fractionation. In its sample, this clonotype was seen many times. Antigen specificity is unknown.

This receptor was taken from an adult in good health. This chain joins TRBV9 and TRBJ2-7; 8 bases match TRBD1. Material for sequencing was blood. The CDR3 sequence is CASSVGGTGLMKQYF. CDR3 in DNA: TGTGCCAGCAGCGTAGGGGGGACAGGACTAATGAAGCAGTACTTC.